This T cell receptor (beta chain) was recorded in a study of metastatic and nonmetastatic thyroid tumors. Study results and caveats: The reported finding was significantly higher TCR beta diversity in malignant thyroid tumors relative to benign nodules, in blood and tumor.

This clone was counted ten times or more. What it binds is unknown. This may arise from a read error, as a much more abundant clone is one base away. The CDR3 ends on some other residue instead of the conserved phenylalanine or tryptophan, so this is likely a read error. Patients underwent thyroid surgery, and none had received any treatment before it. TCRdb re-processed the PCR reads through MiXCR. Among about 93,000 clones listed, about 13% were seen once. Trimming took off 5 bases at V and 3 bases at J, with 10 bases between the two ends. The length of the CDR3 is 14 residues. This chain uses TRBV12-3 or TRBV12-4 with TRBJ2-2; D uncertain. The source material was blood. This clonotype originated in a female donor with papillary thyroid cancer or a benign thyroid nodule (not recorded which). Some clones in this sample may be carry-over from other donors' samples. In DNA form, the CDR3 reads TGTGCCAGCAGTCCCCGCAGCTACACCGGGGAGCTGTTTGTT. This codes for CASSPRSYTGELFV.